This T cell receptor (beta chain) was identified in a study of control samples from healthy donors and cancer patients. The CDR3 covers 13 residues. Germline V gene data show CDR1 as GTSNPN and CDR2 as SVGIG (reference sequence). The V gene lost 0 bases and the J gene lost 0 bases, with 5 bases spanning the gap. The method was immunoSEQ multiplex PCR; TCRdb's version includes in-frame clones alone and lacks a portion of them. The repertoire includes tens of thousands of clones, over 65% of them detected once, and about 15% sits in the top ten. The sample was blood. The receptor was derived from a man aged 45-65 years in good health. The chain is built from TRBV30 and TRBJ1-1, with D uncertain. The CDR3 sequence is CAWSVEVNTEAFF. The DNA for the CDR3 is TGTGCCTGGAGTGTTGAGGTGAACACTGAAGCTTTCTTT.